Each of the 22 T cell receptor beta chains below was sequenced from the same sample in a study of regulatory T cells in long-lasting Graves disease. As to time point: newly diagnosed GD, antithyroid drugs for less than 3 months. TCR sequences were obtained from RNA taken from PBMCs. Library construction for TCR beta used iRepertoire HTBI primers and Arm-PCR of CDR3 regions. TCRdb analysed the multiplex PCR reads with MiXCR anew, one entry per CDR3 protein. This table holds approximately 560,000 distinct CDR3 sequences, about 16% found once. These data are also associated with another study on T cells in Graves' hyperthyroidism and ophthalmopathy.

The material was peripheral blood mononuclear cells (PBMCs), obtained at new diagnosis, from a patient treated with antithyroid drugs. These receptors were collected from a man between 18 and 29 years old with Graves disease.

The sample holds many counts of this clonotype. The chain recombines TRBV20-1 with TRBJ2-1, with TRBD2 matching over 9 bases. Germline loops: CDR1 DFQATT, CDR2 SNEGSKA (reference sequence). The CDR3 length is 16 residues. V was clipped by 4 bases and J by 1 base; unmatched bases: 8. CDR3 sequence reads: CSANRWTSESYNEQFF. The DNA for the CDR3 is TGCAGTGCTAACCGCTGGACTAGCGAGTCCTACAATGAGCAGTTCTTC.

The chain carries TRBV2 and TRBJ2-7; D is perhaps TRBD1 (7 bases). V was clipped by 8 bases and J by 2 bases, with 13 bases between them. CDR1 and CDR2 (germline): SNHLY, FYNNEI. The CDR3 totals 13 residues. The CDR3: CASGRDSTYEQYF. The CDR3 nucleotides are TGTGCCAGCGGGCGGGACAGCACCTACGAGCAGTACTTC.

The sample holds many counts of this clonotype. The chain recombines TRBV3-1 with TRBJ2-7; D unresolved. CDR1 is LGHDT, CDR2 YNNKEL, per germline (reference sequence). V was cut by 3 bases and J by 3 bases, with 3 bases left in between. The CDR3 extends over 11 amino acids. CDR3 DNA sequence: TGTGCCAGCAGCCATATCTACGAGCAGTACTTC. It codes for CASSHIYEQYF.

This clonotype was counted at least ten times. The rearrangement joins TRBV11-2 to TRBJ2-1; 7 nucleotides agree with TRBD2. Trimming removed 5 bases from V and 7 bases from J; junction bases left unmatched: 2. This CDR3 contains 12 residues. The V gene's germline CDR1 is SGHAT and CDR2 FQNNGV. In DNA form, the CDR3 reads TGTGCCAGCAGCGGACTAGTTAATGAGCAGTTCTTC. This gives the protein CASSGLVNEQFF.

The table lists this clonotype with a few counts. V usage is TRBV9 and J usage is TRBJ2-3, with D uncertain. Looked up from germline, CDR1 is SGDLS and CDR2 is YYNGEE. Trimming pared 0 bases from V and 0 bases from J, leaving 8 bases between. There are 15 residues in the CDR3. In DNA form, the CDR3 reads TGTGCCAGCAGCGTAGCCCCGGCTAGCACAGATACGCAGTATTTT. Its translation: CASSVAPASTDTQYF.

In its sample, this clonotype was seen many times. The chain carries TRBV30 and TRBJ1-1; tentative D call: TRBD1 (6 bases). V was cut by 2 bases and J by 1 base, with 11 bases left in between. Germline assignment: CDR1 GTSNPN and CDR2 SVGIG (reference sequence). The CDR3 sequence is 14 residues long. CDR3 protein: CAWSTTGQNTEAFF. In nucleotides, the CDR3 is TGTGCCTGGAGTACCACAGGGCAGAACACTGAAGCTTTCTTT. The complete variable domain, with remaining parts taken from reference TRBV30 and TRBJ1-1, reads SQTIHQWPATLVQPVGSPLSLECTVEGTSNPNLYWYRQAAGRGLQLLFYSVGIGQISSEVPQNLSASRPQDRQFILSSKKLLLSDSGFYLCAWSTTGQNTEAFFGQGTRLTVV.

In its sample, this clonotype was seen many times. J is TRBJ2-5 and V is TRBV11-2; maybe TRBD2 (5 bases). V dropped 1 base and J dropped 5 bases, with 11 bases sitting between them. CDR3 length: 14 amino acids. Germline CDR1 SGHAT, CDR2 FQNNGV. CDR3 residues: CASSLGGLEETQYF. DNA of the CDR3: TGTGCCAGCAGCTTAGGTGGACTGGAGGAGACCCAGTACTTC.

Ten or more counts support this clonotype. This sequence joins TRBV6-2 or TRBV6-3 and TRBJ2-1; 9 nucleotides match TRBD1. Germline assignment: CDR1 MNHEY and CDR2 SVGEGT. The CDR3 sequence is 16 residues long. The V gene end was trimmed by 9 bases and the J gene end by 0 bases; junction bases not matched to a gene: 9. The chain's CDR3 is CASARDREVSYNEQFF. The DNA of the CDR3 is TGTGCCAGTGCTAGGGACAGGGAAGTCTCCTACAATGAGCAGTTCTTC.

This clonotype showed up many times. CDR3 sequence reads: CASSLSQSTTGAFF. Here the CDR3 DNA reads TGTGCCAGCAGTTTATCACAGTCAACCACCGGAGCTTTCTTT. The J gene is TRBJ1-1, the V gene TRBV27; D is undetermined. V was pared by 0 bases and J by 10 bases, with 15 bases between. Per germline, CDR1 MNHEY and CDR2 SMNVEV (reference sequence). The CDR3 is 14 residues long.

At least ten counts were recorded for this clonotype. The CDR3 here is CASSLGREGRDEQFF. Written as DNA, the CDR3 is TGCGCCAGCAGCTTGGGTCGGGAGGGCCGGGATGAGCAGTTCTTC. V and J are TRBV5-1 and TRBJ2-1, with 8 bases identical to TRBD2. Germline lookup yields CDR1 SGHRS and CDR2 YFSETQ. V trimming: 0 bases; J trimming: 8 bases; junction bases outside the gene matches: 7. The CDR3 is 15 amino acids.

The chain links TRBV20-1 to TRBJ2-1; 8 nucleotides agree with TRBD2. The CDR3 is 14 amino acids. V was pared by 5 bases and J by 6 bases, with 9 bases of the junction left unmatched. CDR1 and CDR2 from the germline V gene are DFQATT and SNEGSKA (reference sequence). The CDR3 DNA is TGCAGTGCTCAGGGAATGGGACTAGGCAATGAGCAGTTCTTC. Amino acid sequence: CSAQGMGLGNEQFF.

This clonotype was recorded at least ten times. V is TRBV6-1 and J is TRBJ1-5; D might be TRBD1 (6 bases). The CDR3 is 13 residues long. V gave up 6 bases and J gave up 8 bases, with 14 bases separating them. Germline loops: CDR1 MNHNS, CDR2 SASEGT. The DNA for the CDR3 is TGTGCCAGCAGAAAGCAGGGGATGGAGCCCCAGCATTTT. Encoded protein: CASRKQGMEPQHF.

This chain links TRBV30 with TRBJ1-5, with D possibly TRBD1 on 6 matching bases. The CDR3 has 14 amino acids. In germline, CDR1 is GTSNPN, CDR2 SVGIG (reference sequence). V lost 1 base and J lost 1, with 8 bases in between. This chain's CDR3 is CAWSGGGSNQPQHF. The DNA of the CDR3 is TGTGCCTGGAGTGGGGGGGGCAGCAATCAGCCCCAGCATTTT. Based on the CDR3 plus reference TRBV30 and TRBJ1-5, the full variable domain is SQTIHQWPATLVQPVGSPLSLECTVEGTSNPNLYWYRQAAGRGLQLLFYSVGIGQISSEVPQNLSASRPQDRQFILSSKKLLLSDSGFYLCAWSGGGSNQPQHFGDGTRLSIL.

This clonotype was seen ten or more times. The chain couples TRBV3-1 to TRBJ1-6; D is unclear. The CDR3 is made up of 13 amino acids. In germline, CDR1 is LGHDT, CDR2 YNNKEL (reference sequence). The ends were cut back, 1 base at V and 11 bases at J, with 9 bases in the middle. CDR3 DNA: TGTGCCAGCAGCCAAGTAGCCGCTGCACCCCTCCACTTT. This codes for CASSQVAAAPLHF.

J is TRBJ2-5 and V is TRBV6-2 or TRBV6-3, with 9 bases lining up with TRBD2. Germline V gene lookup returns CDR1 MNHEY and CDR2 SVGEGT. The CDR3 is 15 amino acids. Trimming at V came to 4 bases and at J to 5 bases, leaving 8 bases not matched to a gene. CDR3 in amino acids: CASSLPSGNAETQYF. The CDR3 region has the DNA TGTGCCAGCAGTTTACCTAGCGGGAATGCCGAGACCCAGTACTTC.

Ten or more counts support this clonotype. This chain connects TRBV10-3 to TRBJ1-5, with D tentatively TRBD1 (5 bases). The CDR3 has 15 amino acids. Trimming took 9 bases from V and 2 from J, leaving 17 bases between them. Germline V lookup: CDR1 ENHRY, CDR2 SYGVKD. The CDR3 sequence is CAIAKGQGGNQPQHF. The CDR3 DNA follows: TGTGCCATAGCTAAGGGCCAGGGTGGCAATCAGCCCCAGCATTTT.

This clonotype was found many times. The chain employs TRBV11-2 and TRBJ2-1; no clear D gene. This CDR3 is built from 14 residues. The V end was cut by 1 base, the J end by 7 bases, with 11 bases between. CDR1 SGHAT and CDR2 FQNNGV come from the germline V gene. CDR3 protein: CASSLALGWNEQFF. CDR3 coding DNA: TGTGCCAGCAGCTTAGCCCTTGGCTGGAATGAGCAGTTCTTC.

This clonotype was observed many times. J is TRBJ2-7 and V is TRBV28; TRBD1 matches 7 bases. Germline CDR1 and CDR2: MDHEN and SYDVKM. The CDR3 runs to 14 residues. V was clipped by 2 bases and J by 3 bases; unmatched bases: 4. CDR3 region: CASSLGTANYEQYF. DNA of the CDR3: TGTGCCAGCAGTTTAGGGACAGCCAACTACGAGCAGTACTTC.

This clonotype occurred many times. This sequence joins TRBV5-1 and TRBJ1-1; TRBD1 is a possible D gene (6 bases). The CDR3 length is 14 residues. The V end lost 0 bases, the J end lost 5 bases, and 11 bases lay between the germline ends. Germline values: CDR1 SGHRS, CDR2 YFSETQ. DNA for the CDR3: TGCGCCAGCAGCTTGGCGACAGGATATACTGAAGCTTTCTTT. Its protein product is CASSLATGYTEAFF.

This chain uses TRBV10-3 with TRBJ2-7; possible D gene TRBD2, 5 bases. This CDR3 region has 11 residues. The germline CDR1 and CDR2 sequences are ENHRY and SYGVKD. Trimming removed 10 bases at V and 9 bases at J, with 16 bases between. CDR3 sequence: CASAGMSGQYF. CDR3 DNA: TGTGCCAGTGCGGGCATGTCGGGGCAGTACTTC.

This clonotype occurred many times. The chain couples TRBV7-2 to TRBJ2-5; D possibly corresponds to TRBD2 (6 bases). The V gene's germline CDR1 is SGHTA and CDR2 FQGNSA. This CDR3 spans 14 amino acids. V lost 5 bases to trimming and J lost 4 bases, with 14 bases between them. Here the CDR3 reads CASSLPGGRETQYF. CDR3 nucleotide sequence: TGTGCCAGCAGCCTCCCTGGGGGGAGAGAGACCCAGTACTTC.

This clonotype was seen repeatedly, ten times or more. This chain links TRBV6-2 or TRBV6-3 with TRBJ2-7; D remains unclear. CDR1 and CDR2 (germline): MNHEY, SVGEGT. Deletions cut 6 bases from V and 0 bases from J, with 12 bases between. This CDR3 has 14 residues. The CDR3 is CASRRTAGSYEQYF. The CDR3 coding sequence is TGTGCCAGCAGGAGGACGGCTGGCTCCTACGAGCAGTACTTC.